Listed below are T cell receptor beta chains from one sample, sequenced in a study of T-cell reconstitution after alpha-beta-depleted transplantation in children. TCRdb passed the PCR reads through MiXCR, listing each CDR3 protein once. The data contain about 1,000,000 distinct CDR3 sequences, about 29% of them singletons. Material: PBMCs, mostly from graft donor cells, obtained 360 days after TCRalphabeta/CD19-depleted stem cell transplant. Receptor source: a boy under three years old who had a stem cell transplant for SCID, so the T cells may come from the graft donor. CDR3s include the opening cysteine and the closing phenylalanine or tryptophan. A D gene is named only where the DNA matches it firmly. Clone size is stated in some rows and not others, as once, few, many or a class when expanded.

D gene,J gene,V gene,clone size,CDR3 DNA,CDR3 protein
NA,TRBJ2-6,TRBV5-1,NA,TGCGCCAGCAGGAGAGAGGGGCCCTACTCTGGGGCCAACGTCCTGACTTTC,CASRREGPYSGANVLTF
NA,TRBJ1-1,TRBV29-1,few,TGCAGCGTTATCGGTCAACCGGACAGACCGAACACTGAAGCTTTCTTT,CSVIGQPDRPNTEAFF
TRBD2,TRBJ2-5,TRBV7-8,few,TGTGCCAGCAGCCTAGGGACTAATCCTGTTATAGAGACCCAGTACTTC,CASSLGTNPVIETQYF
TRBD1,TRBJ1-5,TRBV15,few,TGTGCCACCAGCAGGACAGGGCCCCAGCCCCAGCATTTT,CATSRTGPQPQHF
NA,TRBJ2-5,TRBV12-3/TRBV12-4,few,TGTGCCAGCTTGCGACCAGGACAGACTGAAGAGACCCAGTACTTC,CASLRPGQTEETQYF
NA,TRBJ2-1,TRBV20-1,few,TGCAGTGCCCAAGGGGGTATTCCCTACAATGAGCAGTTCTTC,CSAQGGIPYNEQFF
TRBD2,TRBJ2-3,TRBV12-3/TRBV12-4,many,TGTGCCAGCAGCCGTAGCGGGCCCAGCACAGATACGCAGTATTTT,CASSRSGPSTDTQYF
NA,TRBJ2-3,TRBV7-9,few,TGTGCCAGCAGCTCGGACTACTCCACAGATACGCAGTATTTT,CASSSDYSTDTQYF
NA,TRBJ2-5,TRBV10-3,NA,TGTGCCATCAGCCGCGCAGGGTACCAAGAGACCCAGTACTTC,CAISRAGYQETQYF
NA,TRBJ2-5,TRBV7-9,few,TGTGCCAGTCGGGCGTTTACAGAGACCCAGTACTTC,CASRAFTETQYF
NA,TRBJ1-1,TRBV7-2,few,TGTGCCAGCAGCTTAGGCCTACCACGGACTGAAGCTTTCTTT,CASSLGLPRTEAFF
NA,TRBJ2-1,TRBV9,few,TGTGCCAGCAGCGTAGCCGAGGTCGGCTCCTACAATGAGCAGTTCTTC,CASSVAEVGSYNEQFF
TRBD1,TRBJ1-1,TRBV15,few,TGTGCCACCAGCAGCCTTCGACAGGGACTCACTGAAGCTTTCTTT,CATSSLRQGLTEAFF
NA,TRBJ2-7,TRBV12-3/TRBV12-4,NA,TGTGCCAGCAGTACCGACGGAACCACCTACGAGCAGTACTTC,CASSTDGTTYEQYF
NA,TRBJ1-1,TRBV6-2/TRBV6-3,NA,TGTGCCAGCAGTTACTCACCGACACCAGAAGCTTTCTTT,CASSYSPTPEAFF
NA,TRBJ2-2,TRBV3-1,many,TGTGCCAGCAGCAAAACGGGGCCAAGAACCGGGGAGCTGTTTTTT,CASSKTGPRTGELFF
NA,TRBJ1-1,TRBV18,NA,TGTGCCAGCTCACCAATTCCAGGGGCAGGGTATACTGAAGCTTTCTTT,CASSPIPGAGYTEAFF
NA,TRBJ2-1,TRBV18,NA,TGTGCCAGCTCACCAGGGTCTCGACCGTTCTTC,CASSPGSRPFF
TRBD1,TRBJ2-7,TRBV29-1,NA,TGCAGCGTTGCGTCGGACAGGATCACCTACGAGCAGTACTTC,CSVASDRITYEQYF
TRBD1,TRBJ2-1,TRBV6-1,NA,TGTGCCAGCAGTGGGAGAGACAGGGATTACAATGAGCAGTTCTTC,CASSGRDRDYNEQFF
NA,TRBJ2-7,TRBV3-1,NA,TGTGCCAGCAGCCAAGAACGGGCTTGGTCACGCGAGCAGTACTTC,CASSQERAWSREQYF
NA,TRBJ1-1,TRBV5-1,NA,TGCGCCAGCAGCTTGGCTTATCGGGGGAAGAAGACTGAAGCTTTCTTT,CASSLAYRGKKTEAFF
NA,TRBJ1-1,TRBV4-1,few,TGCGCCAGCAGCCAAGGAGGGGTTTGGACTGAAGCTTTCTTT,CASSQGGVWTEAFF
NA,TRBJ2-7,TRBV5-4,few,TGTGCCAGCAGCTTGGACCAGGGGAGCTCCGAGCAGTACTTC,CASSLDQGSSEQYF
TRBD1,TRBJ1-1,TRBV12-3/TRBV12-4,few,TGTGCCAGCAGTCCTAGACAGGGGTTGGGCACTGAAGCTTTCTTT,CASSPRQGLGTEAFF
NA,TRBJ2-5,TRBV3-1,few,TGTGCCAGCAGCCAAGAACAACCGGGGGAGACCCAGTACTTC,CASSQEQPGETQYF